These T cell receptor beta chains were read from a single sample in a study of blood T cell repertoires in COVID-19. The data were produced by immunoSEQ multiplex PCR, yet TCRdb's version contains in-frame clones alone and is incomplete. The data hold around 220,000 clones, with about 86% observed a single time. Material for sequencing was peripheral blood. All receptors come from a woman aged 50 to 60 with COVID-19, enrolled during active disease. Each CDR3 is given with its conserved first and last residue. The D gene is left open where the match is weak. The size of a clone is reported for some rows only, either as once, few or many, or as a class for expanded clones.

>12|.|.|TRBJ2-2|TRBV6-5
TGTGCCAGCAGTTACGGGAGCGGGGAGCTGTTTTTT
CASSYGSGELFF
>14|TRBD2|.|TRBJ2-7|TRBV5-1
TGCGCCAGCAGCTTTGATAGCGGGTCCTACGAGCAGTACTTC
CASSFDSGSYEQYF
>14|TRBD1|once|TRBJ1-4|TRBV6-6
TGTGCCAGCAGATCAGTACGACAGGGGGAAAAACTGTTTTTT
CASRSVRQGEKLFF
>15|.|.|TRBJ2-6|TRBV5-1
TGCGCCAGCAGCGCGGATCAGTGGGGGGCCAACGTCCTGACTTTC
CASSADQWGANVLTF
>16|.|.|TRBJ2-7|TRBV11-2
TGTGCCAGCAGCTTGATACAGGTCGCCCACTTCTACGAGCAGTACTTC
CASSLIQVAHFYEQYF
>13|TRBD1|.|TRBJ1-6|TRBV27
TGTGCCAGTGCGACAGGGGGGGATTCACCCCTCCACTTT
CASATGGDSPLHF
>14|TRBD1|.|TRBJ1-5|TRBV4-2
TGTGCCAGCAGCGAAACTACAGGGGATCAGCCCCAGCATTTT
CASSETTGDQPQHF
>14|.|.|TRBJ1-5|TRBV27
TGTGCCAGCAGGTTTGGAGGTGGCAATCAGCCCCAGCATTTT
CASRFGGGNQPQHF
>14|.|once|TRBJ1-1|TRBV3-1/TRBV3-2
TGTGCCAGCAGCTACCAACCCAGGAACACTGAAGCTTTCTTT
CASSYQPRNTEAFF
>16|TRBD1|.|TRBJ2-1|TRBV24-1
TGTGCCACCAGTGATCCTGGACAGGGATCTGGGAATGAGCAGTTCTTC
CATSDPGQGSGNEQFF
>13|.|.|TRBJ1-2|TRBV7-2
TGTGCCAGCAGCTTAGGAGGGGGTTTTGGCTACACCTTC
CASSLGGGFGYTF
>12|.|.|TRBJ1-6|TRBV3-1/TRBV3-2
TGTGCCAGCAGCCAAGCGAATTCACCCCTCCACTTT
CASSQANSPLHF
>14|TRBD1|.|TRBJ2-5|TRBV30
TGTGCCTGGGGTGGGCAGGGGGCTAGTGAGACCCAGTACTTC
CAWGGQGASETQYF
>12|.|.|TRBJ1-1|TRBV29-1
TGCAGCGCCCGTCAGGGCAACACTGAAGCTTTCTTT
CSARQGNTEAFF
>14|.|.|TRBJ1-1|TRBV5-1
TGCGCCAGCAGCTTGGAGTGGGGCACACGGGAAGCTTTCTTT
CASSLEWGTREAFF
>11|.|.|TRBJ1-2|TRBV25-1
TGTGCCAGCAGTTACTTATATGGCTACACCTTC
CASSYLYGYTF
>18|TRBD2|.|TRBJ2-1|TRBV3-1/TRBV3-2
TGTGCCAGCAGCCAAGATAGGGTAAGGCGGGGGGGTAGTAATGAGCAGTTCTTC
CASSQDRVRRGGSNEQFF
>16|.|.|TRBJ1-3|TRBV11-3
TGTGCCAGCAGCCCCCCGGAACCTCCCCTGCGGGACACCATATATTTT
CASSPPEPPLRDTIYF
>16|.|.|TRBJ2-7|TRBV5-5
TGTGCCAGCACCTCGGCCGTCGGGACTCGGGGCTACGAGCAGTACTTC
CASTSAVGTRGYEQYF
>14|.|.|TRBJ1-4|TRBV19
TGTGCCAGTAGCTTACAGGGACGGAATGAAAAACTGTTTTTT
CASSLQGRNEKLFF
>13|.|many|TRBJ2-5|TRBV28
TGTGCCAGCAGTCTGACAGGTTTGGAGACCCAGTACTTC
CASSLTGLETQYF
>15|.|.|TRBJ1-4|TRBV19
TGTGCCAGTAGTCTCCAGGGGACGGCTAATGAAAAACTGTTTTTT
CASSLQGTANEKLFF
>13|TRBD2|.|TRBJ2-5|TRBV24-1
TGTGCCACCGGGACTAGCGCGAAAGAGACCCAGTACTTC
CATGTSAKETQYF
>17|TRBD2|.|TRBJ2-1|TRBV5-4
TGTGCCAGCAGCTTGGCCATGGGGGGGAGCTCCTACAATGAGCAGTTCTTC
CASSLAMGGSSYNEQFF
>17|.|once|TRBJ1-5|TRBV4-1
TGCGCCAGCAGCCAAGCATCTATCGGGATGAGCAATCAGCCCCAGCATTTT
CASSQASIGMSNQPQHF
>15|.|.|TRBJ1-1|TRBV5-1
TGCGCCAGCAGCAAAGTTACAGGGTCGGCGACTGAAGCTTTCTTT
CASSKVTGSATEAFF
>12|.|.|TRBJ1-5|TRBV6-2/TRBV6-3
TGTGCCAGCAGTTACTATCAGGCCGTCCAGCATTTT
CASSYYQAVQHF
>15|.|.|TRBJ1-5|TRBV23-1
TGCGCCAGCAGTCAACGAGAACACTATAATCAGCCCCAGCATTTT
CASSQREHYNQPQHF
>12|TRBD1|.|TRBJ2-5|TRBV12-5
TGTGCTAGCGGGACAGGGGGTTGGACCCAGTACTTC
CASGTGGWTQYF
>14|.|once|TRBJ1-2|TRBV5-8
TGTGCCAGCAGCCCGGCGGAGAGCCTCTATGGCTACACCTTC
CASSPAESLYGYTF
>17|TRBD1|.|TRBJ2-2|TRBV27
TGTGCCAGCAGTTTTGGTACCTGGACAGGAGGAGCCGGGGAGCTGTTTTTT
CASSFGTWTGGAGELFF
>15|.|once|TRBJ1-2|TRBV6-5
TGTGCCAGCAGGGCGAGGGCCGGGGAATATTATGGCTACACCTTC
CASRARAGEYYGYTF
>12|.|.|TRBJ1-2|TRBV30
TGTGCCTGGACCGGGGGGGGCTATGGCTACACCTTC
CAWTGGGYGYTF
>13|.|.|TRBJ2-3|TRBV5-4
TGTGCCAGTGGAGCGGGCGTCGCAGATACGCAGTATTTT
CASGAGVADTQYF
>15|.|.|TRBJ2-7|TRBV4-3
TGCGCCAGCAGCCAAGCGGCTGGTCGGGGAGGCGAGCAGTACTTC
CASSQAAGRGGEQYF
>15|TRBD1|.|TRBJ1-6|TRBV3-1/TRBV3-2
TGTGCCAGCAGCCCCCGACAGGGCGTTAATTCACCCCTCCACTTT
CASSPRQGVNSPLHF
>12|.|.|TRBJ1-2|TRBV7-9
TGTGCCACCAGTACATCCATCTATGGCTACACCTTC
CATSTSIYGYTF
>14|TRBD1|.|TRBJ1-2|TRBV11-3
TGTGCCAGCAGCTCAGTAGGACAGGCAAAGGGCTACACCTTC
CASSSVGQAKGYTF
>15|TRBD1|.|TRBJ1-1|TRBV14
TGTGCCAGCAGCCCCCGGGACAGGCCCGGCACTGAAGCTTTCTTT
CASSPRDRPGTEAFF
>16|.|.|TRBJ2-1|TRBV4-3
TGCGCCAGCAGCCAAGAATTTCCTAGCGCCGTAAATGAGCAGTTCTTC
CASSQEFPSAVNEQFF
>12|.|.|TRBJ1-1|TRBV3-1/TRBV3-2
TGTGCCAGCAGCCTGGCCTCCACTGAAGCTTTCTTT
CASSLASTEAFF
>20|TRBD2|.|TRBJ2-7|TRBV27
TGTGCCAGCAGTCTCCCTCGGCTAGCGGGGGTCTCGAGACGTTCCTACGAGCAGTACTTC
CASSLPRLAGVSRRSYEQYF
>17|.|.|TRBJ2-2|TRBV6-2/TRBV6-3
TGTGCCAGCAGTCCCTCTTACTTTAGACAGAGCACCGGGGAGCTGTTTTTT
CASSPSYFRQSTGELFF
>15|TRBD1|few|TRBJ2-5|TRBV5-5
TGTGCCAGCAGCTTGACAGGGGGGCGGGTGGAGACCCAGTACTTC
CASSLTGGRVETQYF
>15|TRBD1|.|TRBJ2-3|TRBV24-1
TGTGCCACCAGTGATTTCGGGACAGGGACAGATACGCAGTATTTT
CATSDFGTGTDTQYF
>15|.|.|TRBJ1-1|TRBV9
TGTGCCAGCAGCGTAGAGGGGGGGCGCGGGACTGAAGCTTTCTTT
CASSVEGGRGTEAFF
>17|TRBD2|.|TRBJ2-3|TRBV5-1
TGCGCCAGCAGCTTCCGGACTAGCGGGGGAGGTACAGATACGCAGTATTTT
CASSFRTSGGGTDTQYF
>14|TRBD1|.|TRBJ2-5|TRBV9
TGTGCCAGCAGCTCTAGACAGGGACCAGGGACCCAGTACTTC
CASSSRQGPGTQYF
>19|TRBD2|.|TRBJ2-6|TRBV27
TGTGCCAGCAGTAGGGACTCTAGCGGGGTGGTCTCTGGGGCCAACGTCCTGACTTTC
CASSRDSSGVVSGANVLTF
>13|.|.|TRBJ1-2|TRBV5-3
TGTGCCAGAAGCTTGGTACAGGGACGGGGCTACACCTTC
CARSLVQGRGYTF
>16|TRBD2|.|TRBJ2-1|TRBV19
TGTGCCAGTAGTGAGACTAGCGGGGGCCGGGTTAGTGAGCAGTTCTTC
CASSETSGGRVSEQFF
>18|TRBD2|.|TRBJ2-3|TRBV7-8
TGTGCCAGCAGCTTACTCGGGTCAGCGGGGGGCGTATCAGATACGCAGTATTTT
CASSLLGSAGGVSDTQYF